This entry lists 29 T cell receptor beta chains sequenced from one sample in a study of shared clonotypes between healthy human individuals. The naive CD8 subset, CD45RO-negative cells positively selected for CCR7, excluded terminally differentiated effector memory CD45RA+ cells. Here immunoSEQ multiplex PCR was the method, and the copy in TCRdb shows in-frame clones only, minus some. The data contain nearly 600,000 clones, 95% to 96% of them singletons. Sample: naive CD8+ T cells sorted from blood. All receptors derive from a woman aged 30 to 39 in good health.

As regards this clone: The same CDR3 also results from other DNA sequences found in this sample. The rearrangement joins TRBV11-2 to TRBJ2-7, with D tentatively TRBD1 or TRBD2 (6 bases each). Germline V gene sequence: CDR1 SGHAT, CDR2 FQNNGV. The CDR3 is 13 amino acids. Trimming removed 5 bases from V and 4 bases from J, with 12 bases in between. The CDR3: CASSLGGPYEQYF. The CDR3 DNA reads as TGTGCCAGCAGCCTCGGGGGCCCATACGAGCAGTACTTC. Complete variable domain (other parts from reference TRBV11-2 and TRBJ2-7): EAGVAQSPRYKIIEKRQSVAFWCNPISGHATLYWYQQILGQGPKLLIQFQNNGVVDDSQLPKDRFSAERLKGVDSTLKIQPAKLEDSAVYLCASSLGGPYEQYFGPGTRLTVT.

This clone is a singleton in its sample. The chain joins TRBV4-1 to TRBJ2-2; D ambiguous. V shed 3 bases and J shed 0 bases, with 8 bases lying between them. Per germline, CDR1 MGHRA and CDR2 YSYEKL. This CDR3 spans 15 amino acids. CDR3 in amino acids: CASSQVQANTGELFF. The CDR3 region has the DNA TGCGCCAGCAGCCAGGTCCAGGCGAACACCGGGGAGCTGTTTTTT.

The chain uses TRBV29-1 and TRBJ2-5; D call uncertain. Matching the DNA end better, TRBJ2-7 makes the J call doubtful. Germline V gene sequence: CDR1 SQVTM, CDR2 ANQGSEA. The CDR3 is made up of 11 amino acids. The CDR3 nucleotides read TGCAGCGCCGCGAGTAGTGGCGAGCAGTACTTC. Amino acid sequence: CSAASSGEQYF.

V is TRBV27 and J is TRBJ1-4; the D is unclear. There are 16 residues in the CDR3. Germline assignment: CDR1 MNHEY and CDR2 SMNVEV (reference sequence). Trimming took 0 bases from V and 8 from J, leaving 16 bases between them. For the CDR3, the DNA is TGTGCCAGCAGTTTATCGAGGGTTTATTCGGGAGAAAAACTGTTTTTT. It is translated as CASSLSRVYSGEKLFF.

Only one count was recorded for this clone. The genes are TRBV5-4 and TRBJ2-7, with 7 bases that match TRBD1. The germline CDR1 and CDR2 sequences are SGHNT and YYREEE (reference sequence). J lost 4 bases, V lost 4 bases, and 8 bases had no gene match. The CDR3 loop spans 14 amino acids. The CDR3 DNA reads TGTGCCAGCAGCACAGGGGCCGCCCTATACGAGCAGTACTTC. This sequence encodes CASSTGAALYEQYF. The whole variable domain, filled in from reference TRBV5-4 and TRBJ2-7, reads ETGVTQSPTHLIKTRGQQVTLRCSSQSGHNTVSWYQQALGQGPQFIFQYYREEENGRGNFPPRFSGLQFPNYSSELNVNALELDDSALYLCASSTGAALYEQYFGPGTRLTVT.

The gene calls are TRBV5-1 and TRBJ2-5; D perhaps matches TRBD2 (5 bases). Germline V gene lookup returns CDR1 SGHRS and CDR2 YFSETQ. The CDR3 runs 13 residues. The germline V and J ends were trimmed by 0 bases and 3 bases, with 6 bases remaining between them. The CDR3 protein is CASSLVEEETQYF. DNA of the CDR3: TGCGCCAGCAGCTTGGTGGAGGAAGAGACCCAGTACTTC.

The sample holds one count of this clone. The chain recombines TRBV2 with TRBJ1-5; no firm D call. With 7 bases removed from V and 0 bases from J, the gap between germline ends came to 16 bases. CDR1 and CDR2 from the germline V gene are SNHLY and FYNNEI. The CDR3 covers 16 residues. As DNA, the CDR3 is TGTGCCAGCACTATCGCGGCGGGGTATAGCAATCAGCCCCAGCATTTT. This translates into CASTIAAGYSNQPQHF.

A few counts support this clone. The chain is built from TRBV10-2 and TRBJ2-7; D remains ambiguous. With 11 bases removed from V and 5 bases from J, the gap between germline ends came to 13 bases. Germline V gene lookup returns CDR1 WSHSY and CDR2 SAAADI. This CDR3 comprises 11 residues. The CDR3 DNA follows: TGCGCCCTCCGCCTGGGGAACGAGCAGTACTTC. Its translation: CALRLGNEQYF.

The V and J genes are TRBV12-2 and TRBJ1-2; the D segment call TRBD1 is taken from the table without a DNA check. TRBV12-2 is a listed pseudogene. The CDR3 runs to 15 residues. This CDR3 is CASRSGQGAYYGYTF. DNA of the CDR3: TGTGCAAGTCGATCCGGACAGGGGGCTTACTATGGCTACACCTTC.

This chain joins TRBV5-4 and TRBJ2-3; 10 bases map to TRBD2. The J segment lost 2 bases and the V segment lost 9 bases, leaving 6 bases of the junction unmatched. This CDR3 region has 14 residues. Germline CDR1 SGHNT, CDR2 YYREEE (reference sequence). DNA for the CDR3: TGTGCCATCTCCGGGACTAGCGTCACAGATACGCAGTATTTT. Encoded protein: CAISGTSVTDTQYF.

This clone has only one observation. The rearrangement links TRBV14 to TRBJ2-5, with D perhaps assigned TRBD1 or TRBD2 (5 bases each). The length of the CDR3 is 17 residues. V dropped 3 bases and J dropped 6 bases, with 23 bases sitting between them. The germline V gene encodes CDR1 SGHDN and CDR2 FVKESK. The DNA for the CDR3 is TGTGCCAGCAGCCATGAATATTGGGACGCCCATAAGCAGACCCAGTACTTC. It yields the protein CASSHEYWDAHKQTQYF.

V gene TRBV28 combines with J gene TRBJ2-1, with 9 bases that match TRBD2. The CDR3 is made up of 15 amino acids. Germline CDR1 MDHEN, CDR2 SYDVKM. Trimming took 10 bases from V and 8 from J; bases not matched to a gene: 15. The CDR3 loop is CATQNWLAGADEQFF. As DNA, the CDR3 is TGTGCCACCCAGAATTGGTTAGCGGGAGCGGATGAGCAGTTCTTC.

This clone was detected a few times. The V and J genes are TRBV7-9 and TRBJ2-1; tentative D call: TRBD2 (6 bases). The V end lost 5 bases, the J end lost 6 bases, and 11 bases lay between the germline ends. The CDR3 has 13 amino acids. Germline V CDR1 and CDR2: SEHNR, FQNEAQ (reference sequence). For the CDR3, the DNA is TGTGCCAGCAGCCAGACTAGAACCAATGAGCAGTTCTTC. Translating gives CASSQTRTNEQFF.

V is TRBV18 and J is TRBJ1-3; no reliable D call. CDR3 length: 17 residues. V lost 2 bases to trimming and J lost 0 bases, with 14 bases between them. Germline V CDR1 and CDR2: KGHSH, LQKENI. The CDR3, as DNA: TGTGCCAGCTCACCAGACGACCCGGGTTACTCTGGAAACACCATATATTTT. Encoded protein: CASSPDDPGYSGNTIYF.

This clone was counted a single time. The chain joins TRBV5-4 to TRBJ1-3, with a weak D call TRBD1 (6 bases). Trimming left V 4 bases short and J 4 bases short, with 12 bases between. Germline V lookup: CDR1 SGHNT, CDR2 YYREEE (reference sequence). The length of the CDR3 is 14 residues. In DNA form, the CDR3 reads TGTGCCAGCAGCCCCGGACAGATAGGAAACACCATATATTTT. This codes for CASSPGQIGNTIYF.

The chain carries TRBV5-4 and TRBJ2-7; 7 positions agree with TRBD2. Germline V gene data show CDR1 as SGHNT and CDR2 as YYREEE (reference sequence). J lost 4 bases, V lost 4 bases, and 14 bases had no gene match. The CDR3 consists of 16 residues. The CDR3 DNA follows: TGTGCCAGCAGCCCTGAATTGGGCGGGAGTGGGTACGAGCAGTACTTC. Protein: CASSPELGGSGYEQYF.

This clone appeared once. The chain links TRBV20-1 to TRBJ2-5, with no clear D. V was trimmed by 8 bases and J by 5 bases, leaving 12 bases between them. Germline V gene data show CDR1 as DFQATT and CDR2 as SNEGSKA (reference sequence). The CDR3 is made up of 11 amino acids. The CDR3 DNA follows: TGCAGTTCAAAAGAGGTTGAGACCCAGTACTTC. This sequence encodes CSSKEVETQYF.

The chain is built from TRBV7-2 and TRBJ1-2; possibly TRBD1 for D (6 bases). Germline V lookup: CDR1 SGHTA, CDR2 FQGNSA. V was shortened by 3 bases and J by 8 bases, with 22 bases between the two germline ends. The CDR3 sequence is 16 residues long. CDR3: CASSFSEGHRAWGYTF. In DNA, the CDR3 is TGTGCCAGCAGCTTCTCCGAAGGCCACAGGGCTTGGGGCTACACCTTC.

CDR3 in DNA: TGTGCCAGCAGCTTAGGGGTATCCTACAATGAGCAGTTCTTC. It translates to CASSLGVSYNEQFF. The gene calls are TRBV13 and TRBJ2-1; D uncertain. Germline CDR1 and CDR2: PRHDT and FYEKMQ (reference sequence). This CDR3 has 14 residues. Deletions cut 0 bases from V and 1 base from J, with 4 bases between.

The chain links TRBV27 to TRBJ2-7, with D possibly matching TRBD2 (5 bases). CDR3 length: 14 amino acids. The germline gives CDR1 MNHEY, CDR2 SMNVEV (reference sequence). The V gene lost 1 base and the J gene lost 7 bases, with 14 bases spanning the gap. CDR3 amino acids: CASSLYPFRREQYF. Here the CDR3 DNA reads TGTGCCAGCAGTTTATATCCCTTCAGGAGGGAGCAGTACTTC.

The chain is built from TRBV7-8 and TRBJ1-1, with TRBD1 identical over 7 bases. J lost 4 bases, V lost 5 bases, and 7 bases had no gene match. The germline V gene has CDR1 SGHVS and CDR2 FQNEAQ. This CDR3 spans 14 amino acids. CDR3 residues: CASSPYTGATEAFF. The CDR3 nucleotides read TGTGCCAGCAGCCCCTATACAGGGGCCACTGAAGCTTTCTTT. Based on the CDR3 plus reference TRBV7-8 and TRBJ1-1, the full variable domain is GAGVSQSPRYKVAKRGQDVALRCDPISGHVSLFWYQQALGQGPEFLTYFQNEAQLDKSGLPSDRFFAERPEGSVSTLKIQRTQQEDSAVYLCASSPYTGATEAFFGQGTRLTVV.

As concerns this clone: At one boundary the junction diverges from the germline segment, which might be a read error. V and J are TRBV5-6 and TRBJ2-7, with D maybe TRBD1 (8 bases). The CDR3 extends over 16 amino acids. Germline V gene sequence: CDR1 SGHDT, CDR2 YYEEEE. The CDR3 is CASNLGGTGPTYEQYF. In nucleotides, the CDR3 is TGTGCCAGCAACTTGGGGGGGACAGGTCCAACCTACGAGCAGTACTTC.

The chain is built from TRBV28 and TRBJ2-4; TRBD1 matches 7 bases. The CDR3 consists of 16 residues. V was pared by 6 bases and J by 3 bases, with 11 bases of the junction left unmatched. Germline-derived CDR1 and CDR2 are MDHEN and SYDVKM. The CDR3 reads CASRSKTGADKNIQYF. The CDR3 DNA is TGTGCCAGCAGATCGAAAACAGGGGCAGACAAAAACATTCAGTACTTC.

V usage is TRBV9 and J usage is TRBJ1-1, with TRBD1 matching 7 bases. J gave up 8 bases and V 3 bases, and 4 bases lay outside the gene matches. Germline lookup yields CDR1 SGDLS and CDR2 YYNGEE. The CDR3 consists of 12 residues. The CDR3, as DNA: TGTGCCAGCAGCGGCTGGACAGGCGAAGCTTTCTTT. Its translation: CASSGWTGEAFF. Full variable domain (rest looked up from reference TRBV9 and TRBJ1-1): DSGVTQTPKHLITATGQRVTLRCSPRSGDLSVYWYQQSLDQGLQFLIQYYNGEERAKGNILERFSAQQFPDLHSELNLSSLELGDSALYFCASSGWTGEAFFGQGTRLTVV.

The gene calls are TRBV28 and TRBJ1-5; D possibly corresponds to TRBD1 (6 bases). The V gene lost 3 bases and the J gene lost 0 bases, with 24 bases spanning the gap. The CDR3 runs to 20 residues. Germline values: CDR1 MDHEN, CDR2 SYDVKM. DNA for the CDR3: TGTGCCAGCAGTTTTCACTTCCCGCAGGGACAAGATAATAGCAATCAGCCCCAGCATTTT. Translation: CASSFHFPQGQDNSNQPQHF.

This rearrangement joins TRBV10-1 to TRBJ2-3; the match to TRBD2 covers 7 bases. Germline V CDR1 and CDR2: WNHNN, SYGVQD (reference sequence). The CDR3 is 17 amino acids. The J segment lost 0 bases and the V segment lost 7 bases, leaving 13 bases of the junction unmatched. The chain's CDR3 is CASKGSGDGSSTDTQYF. CDR3 bases: TGCGCCAGCAAGGGGAGCGGGGATGGATCTAGCACAGATACGCAGTATTTT.

J is TRBJ1-2 and V is TRBV23-1; 8 bases line up with TRBD1. TRBV23-1 is filed as an ORF, its function uncertain. Trimming took 6 bases from V and 4 from J; bases not matched to a gene: 10. The CDR3 extends over 15 amino acids. CDR3 bases: TGCGCCAGCAGCCCCGGACAGGGCCCAACCTATGGCTACACCTTC. As protein: CASSPGQGPTYGYTF.

J is TRBJ2-3 and V is TRBV7-3; 12 positions match TRBD1. The length of the CDR3 is 19 residues. The germline gives CDR1 SGHTA, CDR2 FQGTGA. J lost 6 bases, V lost 5 bases, and 18 bases had no gene match. CDR3 in DNA: TGTGCCAGCAGCGAAGGAGTTGGTGTGGGACAGGGGGCCTTTGATACGCAGTATTTT. Protein: CASSEGVGVGQGAFDTQYF. The full variable domain, its missing parts supplied by reference TRBV7-3 and TRBJ2-3, is GAGVSQTPSNKVTEKGKYVELRCDPISGHTALYWYRQSLGQGPEFLIYFQGTGAADDSGLPNDRFFAVRPEGSVSTLKIQRTERGDSAVYLCASSEGVGVGQGAFDTQYFGPGTRLTVL.

The genes are TRBV27 and TRBJ1-1; D not certain. Trimming shortened V by 7 bases and J by 3 bases, and 18 bases separated the two germline ends. The CDR3 loop spans 15 amino acids. Germline-derived CDR1 and CDR2 are MNHEY and SMNVEV (reference sequence). The CDR3 DNA is TGTGCCAGCACTCTAGCCCCTAATGGGGACACTGAAGCTTTCTTT. Translation gives CASTLAPNGDTEAFF.